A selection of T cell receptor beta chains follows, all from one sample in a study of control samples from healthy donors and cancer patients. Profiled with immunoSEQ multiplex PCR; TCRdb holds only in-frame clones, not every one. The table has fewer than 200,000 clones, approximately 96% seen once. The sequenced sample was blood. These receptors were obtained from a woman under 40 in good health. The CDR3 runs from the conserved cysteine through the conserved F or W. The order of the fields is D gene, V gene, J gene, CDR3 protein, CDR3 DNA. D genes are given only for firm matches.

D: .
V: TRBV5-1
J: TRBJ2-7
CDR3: CASSPGTQPYEQYF
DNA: TGCGCCAGCAGCCCTGGGACACAGCCCTACGAGCAGTACTTC

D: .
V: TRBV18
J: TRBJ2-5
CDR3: CASSQGTQETQYF
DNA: TGTGCCAGCTCACAAGGGACACAAGAGACCCAGTACTTC

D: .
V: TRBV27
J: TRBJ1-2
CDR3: CASSRQSEYGYTF
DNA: TGTGCCAGCAGTCGACAGTCGGAGTATGGCTACACCTTC

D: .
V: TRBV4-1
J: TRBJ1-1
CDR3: CASSQVSLLPTEAFF
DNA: TGCGCCAGCAGCCAAGTGTCCTTATTGCCCACTGAAGCTTTCTTT

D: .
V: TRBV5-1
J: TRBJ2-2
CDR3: CASSRRLAGSTGELFF
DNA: TGCGCCAGCAGTCGTCGGCTAGCCGGGTCCACCGGGGAGCTGTTTTTT

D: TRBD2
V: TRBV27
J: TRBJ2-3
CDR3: CASSFQLAGGSDTQYF
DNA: TGTGCCAGCAGTTTTCAACTAGCGGGAGGGTCAGATACGCAGTATTTT

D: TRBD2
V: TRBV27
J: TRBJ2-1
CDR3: CASSTSGSVYNEQFF
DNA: TGTGCCAGCAGTACAAGCGGGAGCGTCTACAATGAGCAGTTCTTC

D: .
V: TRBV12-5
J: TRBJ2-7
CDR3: CASGSRGPAYEQYF
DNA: TGTGCTAGTGGTTCCAGGGGTCCTGCCTACGAGCAGTACTTC

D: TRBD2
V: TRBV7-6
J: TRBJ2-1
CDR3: CASNPTKRGNYNEQFF
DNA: TGTGCCAGCAACCCGACCAAGCGGGGGAACTACAATGAGCAGTTCTTC

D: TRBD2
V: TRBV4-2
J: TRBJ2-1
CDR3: CASSHRWREGYNEQFF
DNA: TGTGCCAGCAGCCACCGCTGGCGGGAGGGCTACAATGAGCAGTTCTTC

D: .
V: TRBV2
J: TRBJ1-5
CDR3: CASKIQGQPQHF
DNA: TGTGCCAGCAAAATACAGGGACAGCCCCAGCATTTT